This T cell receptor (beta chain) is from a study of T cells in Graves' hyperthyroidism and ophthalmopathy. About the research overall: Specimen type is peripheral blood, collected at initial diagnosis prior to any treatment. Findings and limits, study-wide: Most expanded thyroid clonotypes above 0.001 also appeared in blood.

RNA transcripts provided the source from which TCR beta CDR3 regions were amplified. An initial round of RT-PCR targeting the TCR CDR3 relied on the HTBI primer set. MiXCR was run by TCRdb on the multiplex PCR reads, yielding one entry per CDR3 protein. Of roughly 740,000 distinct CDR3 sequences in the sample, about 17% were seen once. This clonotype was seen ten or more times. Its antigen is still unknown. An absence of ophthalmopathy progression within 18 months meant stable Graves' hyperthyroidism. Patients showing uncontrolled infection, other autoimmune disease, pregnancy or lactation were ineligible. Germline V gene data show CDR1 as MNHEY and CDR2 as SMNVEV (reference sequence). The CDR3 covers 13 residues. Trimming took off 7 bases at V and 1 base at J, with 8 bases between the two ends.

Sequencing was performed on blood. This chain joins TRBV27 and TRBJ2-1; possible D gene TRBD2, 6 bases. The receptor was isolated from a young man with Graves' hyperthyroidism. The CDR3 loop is CASKRASYNEQFF. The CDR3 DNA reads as TGTGCCAGCAAGCGGGCATCCTACAATGAGCAGTTCTTC.